What follows is one T cell receptor beta chain and its context. This same CDR3 is encoded by further DNA sequences in the sample. Here immunoSEQ multiplex PCR was the method, and the copy in TCRdb shows in-frame clones only, minus some. The data contain fewer than 400,000 clones, around 90% of them singletons. This entry is derived from a study of blood T cell repertoires in COVID-19. Study as a whole: Nucleic acid was either cDNA or gDNA, and it came from T cells, B-cell-depleted T cells, or PBMCs.

The participants were between roughly 18 and 89 years old and came from 24 US areas. Among Cohort 3 donors, those recovered had two negative PCRs, clearance, or symptom resolution. Germline CDR1 and CDR2: SGDLS and YYNGEE. The V end lost 0 bases, the J end lost 5 bases, and 5 bases lay between the germline ends. The CDR3 contains 12 residues. This TCR was sampled from a woman in her thirties who had recovered from COVID-19. Material: PBMCs or T cells enriched from blood (not recorded which). The rearrangement joins TRBV9 to TRBJ2-5; a possible D gene is TRBD2 (5 bases). CDR3 sequence reads: CASSVAGETQYF. For the CDR3, the DNA is TGTGCCAGCAGCGTAGCGGGGGAGACCCAGTACTTC.